Listed here are 28 T cell receptor beta chains from one sample, sequenced in a study of shared clonotypes between healthy human individuals. TCRdb's copy holds only in-frame clones and misses some; the assay was immunoSEQ multiplex PCR. Here the sample spans millions of clones, more than 80% being singletons. The sequencing input was naive CD4+ T cells from PBMCs. Indicated subset: CD45RA+ positively selected. The origin of the receptors is a man aged 18 to 35 in good health. Some clones in this sample may be carry-over from other donors' samples.

V usage is TRBV5-8 and J usage is TRBJ2-7; D ambiguous. Germline CDR1 SGHTS, CDR2 YDEGEE. Trimming left V 0 bases short and J 3 bases short, with 10 bases between. CDR3 length: 14 residues. The CDR3: CASSLGSGFYEQYF. In nucleotides, the CDR3 is TGTGCCAGCAGCTTGGGTTCAGGTTTCTACGAGCAGTACTTC.

The genes are TRBV7-3 and TRBJ2-7; TRBD2 aligns across 10 bases. This CDR3 comprises 16 residues. From germline, CDR1 is SGHTA and CDR2 FQGTGA. Trimming cost V 5 bases and J 4 bases; bases outside gene matches: 11. The CDR3 nucleotides read TGTGCCAGCAGCCCCTACCCAGGACTAGCGGTTTACGAGCAGTACTTC. Translation: CASSPYPGLAVYEQYF.

The V and J genes are TRBV15 and TRBJ2-7; D remains ambiguous. The V end was cut by 2 bases, the J end by 2 bases, with 10 bases between. The CDR3 totals 14 residues. CDR1 is LNHNV and CDR2 is YYDKDF in the germline V gene (reference sequence). Written as DNA, the CDR3 is TGTGCCACCAGCAGACAGGTAGAGGCCTACGAGCAGTACTTC. It encodes CATSRQVEAYEQYF.

CDR3 sequence (DNA): TGTGCCAGTAGTATTCTATCTAGCGGGAGGGCGACCTACAATGAGCAGTTCTTC. Its protein is CASSILSSGRATYNEQFF. The chain combines TRBV19 with TRBJ2-1; TRBD2 aligns across 12 bases. J was trimmed by 2 bases and V by 3 bases; bases with no gene match: 8. The CDR3 extends over 18 amino acids. In germline, CDR1 is LNHDA, CDR2 SQIVND (reference sequence).

The chain uses TRBV25-1 and TRBJ2-1; tentatively, D is TRBD1 (5 bases). CDR3 length equals 15 residues. Germline CDR1 and CDR2: MGHDK and SYGVNS. The V and J ends lost 5 bases and 2 bases respectively, with 13 bases between them. CDR3 protein: CASSRTGTPYNEQFF. CDR3 nucleotide sequence: TGTGCCAGCAGTCGAACAGGAACCCCCTACAATGAGCAGTTCTTC.

The chain joins TRBV2 to TRBJ1-2; D possibly corresponds to TRBD1 (6 bases). The CDR3 loop spans 14 amino acids. The V gene's germline CDR1 is SNHLY and CDR2 FYNNEI. Trimming took 6 bases from V and 0 from J, leaving 11 bases between them. The CDR3 bases are TGTGCCAGCAGGGGGGGGCGTGCTAACTATGGCTACACCTTC. This encodes CASRGGRANYGYTF.

V usage is TRBV5-6 and J usage is TRBJ2-1; 9 nucleotides line up with TRBD1. The length of the CDR3 is 15 residues. V was pared by 4 bases and J by 10 bases, with 12 bases of the junction left unmatched. CDR1 is SGHDT, CDR2 YYEEEE, per germline. This CDR3 is CASSLTGTGNGEQFF. CDR3 coding DNA: TGTGCCAGCAGCCTCACCGGGACAGGGAATGGCGAGCAGTTCTTC.

This clone has only one observation. V gene TRBV4-2 combines with J gene TRBJ2-7, with D unresolved. The CDR3 runs to 14 residues. V was clipped by 0 bases and J by 4 bases, with 10 bases between them. Germline V gene lookup returns CDR1 LGHNA and CDR2 YNFKEQ. CDR3 sequence reads: CASSQDARQYEQYF. The CDR3 nucleotides read TGTGCCAGCAGCCAAGACGCGCGGCAGTACGAGCAGTACTTC.

The V and J genes are TRBV6-1 and TRBJ2-5; the D gene is possibly TRBD1 (5 bases). CDR3 length: 13 residues. CDR1 and CDR2 from the germline V gene are MNHNS and SASEGT. The V gene lost 9 bases and the J gene lost 5 bases, with 16 bases spanning the gap. CDR3 sequence: CASQQDGRETQYF. The CDR3 DNA reads as TGTGCCAGTCAACAGGACGGGCGGGAGACCCAGTACTTC.

This clone was found once. The rearrangement joins TRBV4-1 to TRBJ2-5; 11 nucleotides align to TRBD2. Germline assignment: CDR1 MGHRA and CDR2 YSYEKL. The CDR3 spans 16 residues. The ends lost 1 base at V and 4 bases at J; junction bases unmatched: 5. The CDR3 nucleotides are TGCGCCAGCAGCCAAGGGCTAGCGGGAGGTGCAGAGACCCAGTACTTC. Translating it yields CASSQGLAGGAETQYF.

This chain connects TRBV7-7 to TRBJ2-3, with D tentatively TRBD2 (6 bases). V was shortened by 1 base and J by 6 bases, with 11 bases between the two germline ends. Looked up from germline, CDR1 is SSHAT and CDR2 is FNYEAQ (reference sequence). CDR3 length: 14 residues. For the CDR3, the DNA is TGTGCCAGCAGCTTAGGCGGGGACCAGGATACGCAGTATTTT. Protein: CASSLGGDQDTQYF. Full variable domain (remainder filled in from reference TRBV7-7 and TRBJ2-3): GAGVSQSPRYKVTKRGQDVTLRCDPISSHATLYWYQQALGQGPEFLTYFNYEAQPDKSGLPSDRFSAERPEGSISTLTIQRTEQRDSAMYRCASSLGGDQDTQYFGPGTRLTVL.

On this clone itself: Different DNA sequences within this sample yield the same CDR3. The J gene is TRBJ2-7, the V gene TRBV28; the match to TRBD1 covers 7 bases. The length of the CDR3 is 13 residues. The germline CDR1 and CDR2 sequences are MDHEN and SYDVKM. The J segment lost 3 bases and the V segment lost 6 bases, leaving 5 bases of the junction unmatched. The CDR3 DNA reads TGTGCCAGCAGGCGACAGGGTGACTACGAGCAGTACTTC. Translated, it gives CASRRQGDYEQYF.

The chain uses TRBV6-1 and TRBJ1-4; the match to TRBD1 covers 7 bases. This CDR3 is 15 amino acids long. V lost 0 bases to trimming and J lost 8 bases; unmatched junction nucleotides: 6. CDR1 is MNHNS, CDR2 SASEGT, per germline. The CDR3 protein is CASSEARAGGEKLFF. CDR3 coding DNA: TGTGCCAGCAGTGAAGCGCGGGCAGGGGGAGAAAAACTGTTTTTT.

The V call is TRBV30, the J call TRBJ2-2; D not certain. Germline-derived CDR1 and CDR2 are GTSNPN and SVGIG (reference sequence). The germline V and J ends were trimmed by 8 bases and 0 bases, with 13 bases remaining between them. The CDR3 extends over 14 amino acids. The CDR3 protein is CALNGRSNTGELFF. As DNA, the CDR3 is TGTGCCCTCAACGGGCGGTCGAACACCGGGGAGCTGTTTTTT.

In this sample, this clone turned up once. The chain has TRBV5-1 and TRBJ2-2, with TRBD1 matching 9 bases. This CDR3 has 16 amino acids. The germline V gene encodes CDR1 SGHRS and CDR2 YFSETQ. The junction had 4 bases not matched to a gene; V was cut back by 1 base and J by 3 bases. The CDR3 region has the DNA TGCGCCAGCAGCTTGACTGGACAGGGGTACACCGGGGAGCTGTTTTTT. Its protein product is CASSLTGQGYTGELFF.

This chain joins TRBV5-1 and TRBJ2-5; 8 bases are a match to TRBD1. J lost 4 bases, V lost 4 bases, and 12 bases had no gene match. The CDR3 has 16 amino acids. Germline CDR1 reads SGHRS; CDR2 reads YFSETQ. CDR3 DNA: TGCGCCAGCAGCCCTCGGACAGGGTCAGCGTCAGAGACCCAGTACTTC. Its translation is CASSPRTGSASETQYF.

The chain couples TRBV28 to TRBJ2-4; D gene unclear. Per germline, CDR1 MDHEN and CDR2 SYDVKM. V was cut by 7 bases and J by 1 base, with 23 bases left in between. The CDR3 sequence is 18 residues long. The CDR3 protein is CASIRRGYRMGAKNIQYF. The CDR3 DNA reads TGTGCCAGCATCCGCCGTGGCTACCGCATGGGGGCCAAAAACATTCAGTACTTC.

The rearrangement joins TRBV10-3 to TRBJ2-5; a weak D match, TRBD2 (5 bases). This CDR3 comprises 15 residues. The V end lost 6 bases, the J end lost 1 base, and 15 bases lay between the germline ends. CDR1 is ENHRY, CDR2 SYGVKD, per germline. The CDR3 DNA follows: TGTGCCATCAGCCTGACTACCGGGTCCCAAGAGACCCAGTACTTC. Amino acids: CAISLTTGSQETQYF.

This chain links TRBV18 with TRBJ1-1, with D unresolved. Germline assignment: CDR1 KGHSH and CDR2 LQKENI. V was cut by 5 bases and J by 3 bases, with 16 bases left in between. This CDR3 is 15 amino acids long. The CDR3: CASSNGGGIYTEAFF. CDR3 nucleotide sequence: TGTGCCAGCTCAAACGGAGGAGGAATCTACACTGAAGCTTTCTTT.

This CDR3 is CASSDGTDLYEQYF. CDR3 nucleotides: TGTGCCAGCAGTGACGGGACAGACTTATACGAGCAGTACTTC. The rearrangement links TRBV25-1 to TRBJ2-7, with 7 bases fitting TRBD1. The CDR3 has 14 amino acids. CDR1 and CDR2 (germline): MGHDK, SYGVNS. V shed 3 bases and J 4 bases; nucleotides not matched to a gene: 6.

J is TRBJ2-7 and V is TRBV9; D is unclear. The CDR3 spans 14 residues. The V end lost 0 bases, the J end lost 1 base, and 8 bases lay between the germline ends. Germline V gene lookup returns CDR1 SGDLS and CDR2 YYNGEE. The CDR3 region is CASSVGRASYEQYF. Here the CDR3 DNA reads TGTGCCAGCAGCGTAGGTAGGGCGTCCTACGAGCAGTACTTC. The entire variable domain, with the rest obtained from reference TRBV9 and TRBJ2-7, is as follows: DSGVTQTPKHLITATGQRVTLRCSPRSGDLSVYWYQQSLDQGLQFLIQYYNGEERAKGNILERFSAQQFPDLHSELNLSSLELGDSALYFCASSVGRASYEQYFGPGTRLTVT.

This chain joins TRBV2 and TRBJ2-2, with TRBD1 as a possible D gene (6 bases). Germline CDR1 and CDR2: SNHLY and FYNNEI. The CDR3 runs to 14 residues. The ends were cut back, 8 bases at V and 6 bases at J, with 16 bases in the middle. This CDR3 is CASCRGNYPGELFF. In DNA form, the CDR3 reads TGTGCCAGCTGCAGGGGAAATTACCCCGGGGAGCTGTTTTTT.

The chain couples TRBV9 to TRBJ2-1; D is unresolved. Germline V gives CDR1 SGDLS, CDR2 YYNGEE. The CDR3 has 14 amino acids. The ends were cut back, 3 bases at V and 10 bases at J, with 17 bases in the middle. The DNA of the CDR3 is TGTGCCAGCAGCGCTCGCCTCGGGTTCGACGAGCAGTTCTTC. As protein: CASSARLGFDEQFF.

This chain connects TRBV5-4 to TRBJ2-5, with D possibly being TRBD2 (7 bases). The V and J ends lost 5 bases and 1 base respectively, with 15 bases between them. There are 15 residues in the CDR3. The V gene's germline CDR1 is SGHNT and CDR2 YYREEE (reference sequence). The CDR3 bases are TGTGCCAGCAGGGGGGGGCCGCTACCCCAAGAGACCCAGTACTTC. Amino acids: CASRGGPLPQETQYF.

The chain uses TRBV4-1 and TRBJ1-5, with D possibly being TRBD1 (5 bases). Germline V gene data show CDR1 as MGHRA and CDR2 as YSYEKL. The V and J ends lost 4 bases and 3 bases respectively, with 16 bases between them. The CDR3 sequence is 16 residues long. The CDR3 loop reads CASSRKGDGPNQPQHF. For the CDR3, the DNA is TGCGCCAGCAGCCGAAAAGGGGACGGCCCCAATCAGCCCCAGCATTTT.

The chain links TRBV12-5 to TRBJ2-7, with D possibly TRBD1 on 5 matching bases. Germline V gene lookup returns CDR1 LGHNT and CDR2 FRNRAP. V lost 3 bases and J 1 base, leaving 19 bases between the germline ends. CDR3 length equals 17 residues. CDR3 DNA sequence: TGTGCTAGTGGTTTTAAACAGAGCAGTGACAGTTCCTACGAGCAGTACTTC. Its protein is CASGFKQSSDSSYEQYF.

This clone appeared a single time. Other DNA sequences from this sample encode an identical CDR3 as well. V usage is TRBV5-1 and J usage is TRBJ2-3; D possibly corresponds to TRBD1 (6 bases). Germline CDR1 is SGHRS and CDR2 is YFSETQ. Trimming took 0 bases from V and 1 from J, leaving 9 bases between them. The CDR3 spans 15 residues. CDR3 coding DNA: TGCGCCAGCAGCTTGGGGGGGCTTGGCACAGATACGCAGTATTTT. Translating gives CASSLGGLGTDTQYF. Full variable domain (outside the CDR3, taken from reference TRBV5-1 and TRBJ2-3): KAGVTQTPRYLIKTRGQQVTLSCSPISGHRSVSWYQQTPGQGLQFLFEYFSETQRNKGNFPGRFSGRQFSNSRSEMNVSTLELGDSALYLCASSLGGLGTDTQYFGPGTRLTVL.

This chain joins TRBV5-1 and TRBJ2-7; 7 positions agree with TRBD1. Trimming removed 5 bases from V and 5 bases from J; junction bases left unmatched: 7. Germline CDR1 reads SGHRS; CDR2 reads YFSETQ. CDR3 size: 13 residues. This chain's CDR3 is CASSYTGDHEQYF. The CDR3 DNA sequence: TGCGCCAGCAGTTACACAGGGGACCACGAGCAGTACTTC.